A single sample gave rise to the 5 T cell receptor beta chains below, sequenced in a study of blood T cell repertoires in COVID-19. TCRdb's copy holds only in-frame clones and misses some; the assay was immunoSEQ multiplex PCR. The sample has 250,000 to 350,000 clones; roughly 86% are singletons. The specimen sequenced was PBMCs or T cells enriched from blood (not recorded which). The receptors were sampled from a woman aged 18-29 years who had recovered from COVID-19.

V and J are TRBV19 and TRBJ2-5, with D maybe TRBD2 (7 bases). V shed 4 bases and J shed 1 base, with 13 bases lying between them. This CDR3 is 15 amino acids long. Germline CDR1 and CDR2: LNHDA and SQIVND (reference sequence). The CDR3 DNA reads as TGTGCCAGTAGTACGGCGGGGGCTGGCCAAGAGACCCAGTACTTC. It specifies CASSTAGAGQETQYF.

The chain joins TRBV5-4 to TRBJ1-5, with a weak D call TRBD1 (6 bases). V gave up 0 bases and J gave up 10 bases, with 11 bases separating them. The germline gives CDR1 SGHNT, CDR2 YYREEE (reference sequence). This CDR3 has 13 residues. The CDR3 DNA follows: TGTGCCAGCAGCTTGGACACAGGGAATCCCCAGCATTTT. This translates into CASSLDTGNPQHF.

CDR3 loop: CASRESSTDTQYF. The CDR3 coding sequence is TGTGCCAGCAGGGAGTCAAGCACAGATACGCAGTATTTT. The V call is TRBV6-5, the J call TRBJ2-3; D is unclear. Germline CDR1 reads MNHEY; CDR2 reads SVGAGI. The CDR3 totals 13 residues. The germline V and J ends were trimmed by 6 bases and 0 bases, with 7 bases remaining between them.

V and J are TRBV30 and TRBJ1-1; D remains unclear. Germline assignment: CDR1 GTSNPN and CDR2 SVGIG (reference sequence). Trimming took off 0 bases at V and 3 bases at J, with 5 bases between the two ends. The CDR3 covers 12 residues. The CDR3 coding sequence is TGTGCCTGGAGTGTGCAGTACACTGAAGCTTTCTTT. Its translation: CAWSVQYTEAFF.

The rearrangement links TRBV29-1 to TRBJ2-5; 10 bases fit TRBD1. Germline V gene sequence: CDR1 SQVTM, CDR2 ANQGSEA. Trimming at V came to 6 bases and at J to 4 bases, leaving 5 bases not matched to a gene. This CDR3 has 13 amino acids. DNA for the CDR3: TGCAGCGTCGACAGGGGGCGAGTAGAGACCCAGTACTTC. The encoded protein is CSVDRGRVETQYF.